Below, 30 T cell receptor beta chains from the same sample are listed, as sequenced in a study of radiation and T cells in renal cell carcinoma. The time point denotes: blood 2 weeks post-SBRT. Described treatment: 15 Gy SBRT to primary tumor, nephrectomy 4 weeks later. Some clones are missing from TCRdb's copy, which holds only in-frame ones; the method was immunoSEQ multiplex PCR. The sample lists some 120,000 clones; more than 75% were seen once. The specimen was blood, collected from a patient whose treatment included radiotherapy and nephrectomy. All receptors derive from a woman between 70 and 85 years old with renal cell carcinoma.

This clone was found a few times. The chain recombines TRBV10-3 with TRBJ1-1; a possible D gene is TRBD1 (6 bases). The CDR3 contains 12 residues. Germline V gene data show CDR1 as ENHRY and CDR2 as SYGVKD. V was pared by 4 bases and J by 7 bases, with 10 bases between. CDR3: CAISGRQVEAFF. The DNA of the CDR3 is TGTGCCATCAGTGGACGACAGGTTGAAGCTTTCTTT.

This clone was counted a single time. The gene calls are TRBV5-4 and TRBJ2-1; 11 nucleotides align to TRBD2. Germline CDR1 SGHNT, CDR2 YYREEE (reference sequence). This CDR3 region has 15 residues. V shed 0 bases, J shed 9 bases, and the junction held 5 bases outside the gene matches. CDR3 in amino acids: CASSLGLAGNGEQFF. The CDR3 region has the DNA TGTGCCAGCAGCTTGGGACTAGCGGGGAACGGTGAGCAGTTCTTC.

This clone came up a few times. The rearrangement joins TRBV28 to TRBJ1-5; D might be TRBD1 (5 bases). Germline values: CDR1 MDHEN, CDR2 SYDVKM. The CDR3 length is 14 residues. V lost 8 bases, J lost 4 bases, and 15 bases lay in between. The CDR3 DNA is TGTGCCAGCCGAAACAGTGCAGGGAATCAGCCCCAGCATTTT. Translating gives CASRNSAGNQPQHF.

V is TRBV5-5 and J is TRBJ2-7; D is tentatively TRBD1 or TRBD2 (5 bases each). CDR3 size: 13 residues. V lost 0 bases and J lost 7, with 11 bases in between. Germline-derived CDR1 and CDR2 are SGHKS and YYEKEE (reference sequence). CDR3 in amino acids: CASSLESEGEQYF. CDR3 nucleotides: TGTGCCAGCAGCTTGGAGAGTGAGGGGGAGCAGTACTTC.

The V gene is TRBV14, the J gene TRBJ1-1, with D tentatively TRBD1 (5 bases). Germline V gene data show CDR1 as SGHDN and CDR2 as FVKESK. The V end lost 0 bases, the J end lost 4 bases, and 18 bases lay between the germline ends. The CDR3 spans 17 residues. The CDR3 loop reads CASSQDRPGTDSTEAFF. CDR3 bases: TGTGCCAGCAGCCAAGATAGGCCAGGGACGGATAGCACTGAAGCTTTCTTT.

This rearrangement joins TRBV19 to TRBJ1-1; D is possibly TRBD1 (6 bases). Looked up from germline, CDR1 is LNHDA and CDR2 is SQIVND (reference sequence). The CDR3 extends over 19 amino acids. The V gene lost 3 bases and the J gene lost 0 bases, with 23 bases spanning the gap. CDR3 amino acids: CASSMTGGANPFMNTEAFF. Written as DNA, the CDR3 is TGTGCCAGTAGTATGACAGGCGGCGCAAACCCCTTCATGAACACTGAAGCTTTCTTT. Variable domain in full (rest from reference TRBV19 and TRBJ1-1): DGGITQSPKYLFRKEGQNVTLSCEQNLNHDAMYWYRQDPGQGLRLIYYSQIVNDFQKGDIAEGYSVSREKKESFPLTVTSAQKNPTAFYLCASSMTGGANPFMNTEAFFGQGTRLTVV.

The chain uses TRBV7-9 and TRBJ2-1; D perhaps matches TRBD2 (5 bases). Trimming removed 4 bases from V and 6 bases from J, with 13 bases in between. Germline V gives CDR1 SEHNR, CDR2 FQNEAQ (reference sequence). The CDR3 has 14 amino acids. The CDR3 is CASSSGYAGNEQFF. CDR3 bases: TGTGCCAGCAGCTCCGGCTATGCGGGCAATGAGCAGTTCTTC.

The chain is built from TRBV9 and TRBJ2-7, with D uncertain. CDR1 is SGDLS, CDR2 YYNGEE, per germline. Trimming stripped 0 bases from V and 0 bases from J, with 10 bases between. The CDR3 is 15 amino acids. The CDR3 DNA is TGTGCCAGCAGCGTAGAAGCGAGCAGCTCCTACGAGCAGTACTTC. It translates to CASSVEASSSYEQYF.

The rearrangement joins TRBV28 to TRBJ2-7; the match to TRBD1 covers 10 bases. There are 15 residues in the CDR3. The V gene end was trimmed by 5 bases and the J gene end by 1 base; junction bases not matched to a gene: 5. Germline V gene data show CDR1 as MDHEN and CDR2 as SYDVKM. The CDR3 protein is CASSIGTGASYEQYF. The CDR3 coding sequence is TGTGCCAGCAGTATAGGGACAGGGGCTTCCTACGAGCAGTACTTC.

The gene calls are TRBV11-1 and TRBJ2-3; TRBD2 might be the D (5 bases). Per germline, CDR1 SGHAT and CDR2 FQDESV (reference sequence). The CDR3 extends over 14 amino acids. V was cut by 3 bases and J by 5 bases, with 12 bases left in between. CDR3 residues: CASSLGRSEDTQYF. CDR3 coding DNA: TGTGCCAGCAGCTTGGGGAGATCTGAAGATACGCAGTATTTT.

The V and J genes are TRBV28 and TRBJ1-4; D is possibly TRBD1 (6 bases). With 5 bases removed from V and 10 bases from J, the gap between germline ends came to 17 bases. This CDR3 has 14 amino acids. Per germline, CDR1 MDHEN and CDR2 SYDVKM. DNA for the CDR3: TGTGCCAGCAGTCCAGACAGGACCCAGGGAAAACTGTTTTTT. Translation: CASSPDRTQGKLFF.

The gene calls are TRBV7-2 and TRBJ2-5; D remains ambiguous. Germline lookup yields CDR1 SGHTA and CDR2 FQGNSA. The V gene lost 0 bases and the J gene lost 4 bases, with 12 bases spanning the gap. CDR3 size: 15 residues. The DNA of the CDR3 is TGTGCCAGCAGCTTAGCTGGGGTCGGTCGAGAGACCCAGTACTTC. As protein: CASSLAGVGRETQYF.

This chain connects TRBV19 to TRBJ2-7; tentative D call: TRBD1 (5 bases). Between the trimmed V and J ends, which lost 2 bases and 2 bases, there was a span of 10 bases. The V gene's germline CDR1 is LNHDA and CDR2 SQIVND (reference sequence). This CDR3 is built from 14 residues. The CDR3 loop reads CASSIYPGPYEQYF. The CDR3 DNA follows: TGTGCCAGTAGTATATATCCAGGGCCCTACGAGCAGTACTTC.

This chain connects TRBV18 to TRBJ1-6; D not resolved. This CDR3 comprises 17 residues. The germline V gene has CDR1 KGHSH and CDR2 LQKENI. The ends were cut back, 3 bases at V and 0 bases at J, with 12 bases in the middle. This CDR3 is CASSPEGISSYNSPLHF. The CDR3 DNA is TGTGCCAGCTCACCGGAAGGAATAAGCTCCTATAATTCACCCCTCCACTTT.

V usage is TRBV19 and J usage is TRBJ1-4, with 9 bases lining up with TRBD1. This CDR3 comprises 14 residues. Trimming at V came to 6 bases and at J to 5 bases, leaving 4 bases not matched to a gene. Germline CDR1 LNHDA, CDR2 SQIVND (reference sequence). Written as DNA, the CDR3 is TGTGCCAGTAGCCTGGACAGGGGAAATGAAAAACTGTTTTTT. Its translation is CASSLDRGNEKLFF.

The CDR3 nucleotides read TGTGCCAGCAGTGAGGCTAACTATGGCTACACCTTC. The encoded protein is CASSEANYGYTF. The chain uses TRBV25-1 and TRBJ1-2; D gene ambiguous. The CDR3 runs to 12 residues. V lost 3 bases and J 0 bases, leaving 2 bases between the germline ends. CDR1 is MGHDK, CDR2 SYGVNS, per germline.

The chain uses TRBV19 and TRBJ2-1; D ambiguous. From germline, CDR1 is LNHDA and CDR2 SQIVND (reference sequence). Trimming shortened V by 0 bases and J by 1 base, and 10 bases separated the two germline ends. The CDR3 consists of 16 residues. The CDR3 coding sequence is TGTGCCAGTAGTATAGAGCAGCAGAGGTCCTACAATGAGCAGTTCTTC. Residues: CASSIEQQRSYNEQFF.

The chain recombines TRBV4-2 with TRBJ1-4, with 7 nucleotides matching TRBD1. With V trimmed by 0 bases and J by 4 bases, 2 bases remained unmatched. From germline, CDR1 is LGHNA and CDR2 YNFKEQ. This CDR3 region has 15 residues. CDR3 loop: CASSQERDSNEKLFF. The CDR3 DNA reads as TGTGCCAGCAGCCAAGAAAGGGACAGTAATGAAAAACTGTTTTTT.

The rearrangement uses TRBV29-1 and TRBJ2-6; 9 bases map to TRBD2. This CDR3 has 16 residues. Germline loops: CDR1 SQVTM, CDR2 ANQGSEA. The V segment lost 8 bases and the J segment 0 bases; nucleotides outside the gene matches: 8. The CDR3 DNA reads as TGCAGCATCGCGGGAGGGCCTGACTCTGGGGCCAACGTCCTGACTTTC. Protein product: CSIAGGPDSGANVLTF.

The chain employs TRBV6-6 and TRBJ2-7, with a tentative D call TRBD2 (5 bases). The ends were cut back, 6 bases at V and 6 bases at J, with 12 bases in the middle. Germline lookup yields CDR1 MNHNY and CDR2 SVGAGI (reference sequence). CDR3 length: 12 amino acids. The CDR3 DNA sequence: TGTGCCAGCAGCGGGGTGTTAAGCGAGCAGTACTTC. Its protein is CASSGVLSEQYF.

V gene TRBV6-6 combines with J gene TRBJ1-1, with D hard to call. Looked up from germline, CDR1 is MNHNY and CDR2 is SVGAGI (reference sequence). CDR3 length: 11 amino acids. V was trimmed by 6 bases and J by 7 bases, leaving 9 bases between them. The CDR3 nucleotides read TGTGCCAGCAGCCCCCAAGGTGAAGCTTTCTTT. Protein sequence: CASSPQGEAFF.

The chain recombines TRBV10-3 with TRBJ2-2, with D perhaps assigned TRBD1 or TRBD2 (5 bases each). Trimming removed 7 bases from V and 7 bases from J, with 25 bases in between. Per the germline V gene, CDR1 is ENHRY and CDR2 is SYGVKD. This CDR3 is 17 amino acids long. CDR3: CAIISNSGTTNGGELFF. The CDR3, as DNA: TGTGCCATCATATCAAACTCCGGGACGACTAACGGCGGGGAGCTGTTTTTT.

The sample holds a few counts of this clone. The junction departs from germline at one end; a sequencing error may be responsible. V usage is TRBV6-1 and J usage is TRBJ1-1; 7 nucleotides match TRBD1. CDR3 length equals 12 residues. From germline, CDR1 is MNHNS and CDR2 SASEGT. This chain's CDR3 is CASSEPRQGLSF. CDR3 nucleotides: TGTGCCAGCAGTGAACCCCGACAGGGCCTCTCTTTT.

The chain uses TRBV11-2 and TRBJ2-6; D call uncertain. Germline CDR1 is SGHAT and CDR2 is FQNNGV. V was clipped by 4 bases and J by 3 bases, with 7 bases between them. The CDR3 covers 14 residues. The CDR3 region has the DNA TGTGCCAGCAGCTACTATAGTGGGGCCAACGTCCTGACTTTC. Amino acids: CASSYYSGANVLTF.

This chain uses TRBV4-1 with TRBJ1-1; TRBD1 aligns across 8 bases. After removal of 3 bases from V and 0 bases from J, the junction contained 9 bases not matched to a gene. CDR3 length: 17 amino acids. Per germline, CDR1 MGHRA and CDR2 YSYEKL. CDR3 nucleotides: TGCGCCAGCAGCCATCCGCCCGGGACAGGCCTGAACACTGAAGCTTTCTTT. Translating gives CASSHPPGTGLNTEAFF.

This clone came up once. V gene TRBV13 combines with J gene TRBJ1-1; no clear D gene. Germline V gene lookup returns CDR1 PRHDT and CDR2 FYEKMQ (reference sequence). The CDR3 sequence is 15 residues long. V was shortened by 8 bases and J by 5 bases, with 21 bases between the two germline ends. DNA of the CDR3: TGTGCCAGCCATACTTGGTTGACATCATGGACTGAAGCTTTCTTT. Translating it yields CASHTWLTSWTEAFF.

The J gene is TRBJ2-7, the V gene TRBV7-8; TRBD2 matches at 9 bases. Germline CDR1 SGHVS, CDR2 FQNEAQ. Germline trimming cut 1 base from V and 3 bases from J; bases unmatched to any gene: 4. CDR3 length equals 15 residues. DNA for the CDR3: TGTGCCAGCAGCTTAGGGCTAGCGGGGATCTACGAGCAGTACTTC. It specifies CASSLGLAGIYEQYF. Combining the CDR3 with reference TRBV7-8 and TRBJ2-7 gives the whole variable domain GAGVSQSPRYKVAKRGQDVALRCDPISGHVSLFWYQQALGQGPEFLTYFQNEAQLDKSGLPSDRFFAERPEGSVSTLKIQRTQQEDSAVYLCASSLGLAGIYEQYFGPGTRLTVT.

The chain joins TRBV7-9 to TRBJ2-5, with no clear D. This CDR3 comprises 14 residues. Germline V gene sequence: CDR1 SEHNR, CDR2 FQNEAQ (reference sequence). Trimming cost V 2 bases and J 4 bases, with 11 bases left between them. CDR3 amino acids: CASSLPPPLETQYF. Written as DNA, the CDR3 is TGTGCCAGCAGCTTACCCCCCCCGTTAGAGACCCAGTACTTC.

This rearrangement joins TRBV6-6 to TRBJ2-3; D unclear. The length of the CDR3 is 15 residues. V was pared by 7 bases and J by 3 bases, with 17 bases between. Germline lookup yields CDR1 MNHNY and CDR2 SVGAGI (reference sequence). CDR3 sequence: CASTRYSVGTDTQYF. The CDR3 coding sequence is TGTGCCAGCACTCGTTACTCCGTGGGAACAGATACGCAGTATTTT.

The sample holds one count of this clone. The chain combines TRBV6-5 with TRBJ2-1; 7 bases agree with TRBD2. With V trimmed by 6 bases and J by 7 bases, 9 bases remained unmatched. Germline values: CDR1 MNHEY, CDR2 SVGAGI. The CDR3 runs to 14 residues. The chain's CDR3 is CASSIGWGGNEQFF. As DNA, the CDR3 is TGTGCCAGCAGCATAGGTTGGGGGGGTAATGAGCAGTTCTTC.